The present T cell receptor (beta chain) was sequenced within a study of blood T cell repertoires in COVID-19. Overall study context: Sources were T cells, B-cell-depleted T cells, or PBMCs; the material itself was cDNA or gDNA.

Individuals aged about 18 to 100 years were recruited from approximately 22 US areas. Cohorts were determined from participant-reported clinical history. In the study's own analysis: From reference gene primer amplification, estimates of nucleated cell counts were derived. Clones were read by immunoSEQ multiplex PCR, and TCRdb kept only the in-frame ones, dropping some. The DNA gave D and trimming, while V, J and clone size come from that table. The sample contains 140,000 to 150,000 clones, around 90% of which appear only once. The CDR3 loop spans 15 amino acids. Germline V lookup: CDR1 LNHDA, CDR2 SQIVND (reference sequence). Trimming removed 0 bases at V and 6 bases at J, with 12 bases between.

The sequence was collected from a middle-aged woman who had been exposed to COVID-19. Material: PBMCs or T cells enriched from blood (not recorded which). The chain has TRBV19 and TRBJ1-5, with D tentatively TRBD1 (5 bases). The CDR3 loop reads CASSIDPGFGQPQHF. The CDR3 region has the DNA TGTGCCAGTAGTATAGACCCAGGGTTTGGTCAGCCCCAGCATTTT.